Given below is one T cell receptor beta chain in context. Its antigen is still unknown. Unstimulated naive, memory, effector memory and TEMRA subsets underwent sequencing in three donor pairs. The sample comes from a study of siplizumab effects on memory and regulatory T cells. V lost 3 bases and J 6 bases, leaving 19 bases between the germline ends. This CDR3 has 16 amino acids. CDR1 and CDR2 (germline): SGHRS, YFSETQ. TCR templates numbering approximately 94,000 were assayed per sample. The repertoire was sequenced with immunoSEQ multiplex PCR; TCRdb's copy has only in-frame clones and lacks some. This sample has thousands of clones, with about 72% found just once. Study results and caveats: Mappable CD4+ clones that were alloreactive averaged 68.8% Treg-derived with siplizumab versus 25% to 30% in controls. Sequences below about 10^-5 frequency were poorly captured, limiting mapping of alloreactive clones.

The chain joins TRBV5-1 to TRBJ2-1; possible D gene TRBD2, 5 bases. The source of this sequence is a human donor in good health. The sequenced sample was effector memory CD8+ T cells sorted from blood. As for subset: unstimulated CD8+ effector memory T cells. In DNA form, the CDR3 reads TGCGCCAGCAGCTCCGGACCGACCACTAGGGTCAATGAGCAGTTCTTC. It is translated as CASSSGPTTRVNEQFF.